Listed here is a single T cell receptor beta chain. Its specificity is unknown. The data were taken from a study of CD8 T cells in Susac syndrome. Whole-study findings and limits: As the study acknowledged, the number of individuals who were part of its TCR sequencing and HLA analysis was relatively small.

Reverse transcription used roughly 0.45 to 1 ug RNA and random hexamers. The amplification used immunoSEQ multiplex PCR on TCR beta CDR3; it spanned 54 Vbeta and 13 Jbeta. TCRdb reprocessed the immunoSEQ multiplex PCR reads with MiXCR, giving one entry per CDR3 protein. The data show about 52,000 distinct CDR3 sequences, with just over 90% seen just once and about 0.54% held by the top ten. The CDR3 covers 17 residues. V lost 5 bases, J lost 1 base, and 12 bases stayed unmatched. In germline, CDR1 is PRHDT, CDR2 FYEKMQ (reference sequence). TEMRA cells were FACS-enriched and CD8+ and CD4+ T cells negatively isolated.

The material sequenced was CD8+ T cells from PBMCs. This clonotype was obtained from a human donor with multiple sclerosis. The chain is built from TRBV13 and TRBJ1-1; TRBD1 agrees at 8 bases. In DNA, the CDR3 is TGTGCCAGCAGCACGCAGTTGACAGGGGACGGGAACACTGAAGCTTTCTTT. It specifies CASSTQLTGDGNTEAFF.